What follows are 26 T cell receptor beta chains derived from one specimen sequenced in a study of shared clonotypes between healthy human individuals. The naive CD8 fraction comprised CD45RO-negative cells positively selected for CCR7 and excluded terminally differentiated effector memory CD45RA+ cells. Repertoires were generated with immunoSEQ multiplex PCR, while TCRdb's copy carries only in-frame clones and drops some. Among 450,000 to 700,000 clones, roughly 95% were seen once, and the ten largest hold less than 0.13%. The specimen was naive CD8+ T cells sorted from blood. Receptor source: a woman aged 30 to 39 in good health.

This chain connects TRBV5-4 to TRBJ2-7, with 9 bases matching TRBD2. This CDR3 comprises 14 residues. CDR1 and CDR2 from the germline V gene are SGHNT and YYREEE (reference sequence). Trimming removed 1 base from V and 6 bases from J; junction bases left unmatched: 5. The CDR3 region has the DNA TGTGCCAGCAGCTTGTTAGCGGGAGTTTCCGAGCAGTACTTC. It encodes CASSLLAGVSEQYF.

V is TRBV7-9 and J is TRBJ2-7, with a tentative D call TRBD2 (5 bases). The germline V and J ends were trimmed by 3 bases and 2 bases, with 20 bases remaining between them. CDR1 is SEHNR and CDR2 is FQNEAQ in the germline V gene (reference sequence). The CDR3 loop spans 17 amino acids. The CDR3 reads CASSFQRGPAVTYEQYF. The CDR3 DNA is TGTGCCAGCAGCTTCCAAAGAGGGCCAGCAGTCACCTACGAGCAGTACTTC.

Comments on this clone: Other nucleotide sequences from this sample produce the same CDR3. The V and J genes are TRBV27 and TRBJ2-1, with D unresolved. This CDR3 spans 16 amino acids. V lost 0 bases, J lost 1 base, and 10 bases lay in between. CDR1 is MNHEY, CDR2 SMNVEV, per germline (reference sequence). The DNA for the CDR3 is TGTGCCAGCAGTTTATCTTCTGGGGATTCCTACAATGAGCAGTTCTTC. It codes for CASSLSSGDSYNEQFF.

The V and J genes are TRBV19 and TRBJ2-1; the match to TRBD2 covers 10 bases. The CDR3 spans 14 residues. V dropped 6 bases and J dropped 3; count of bases not matched to a gene: 2. The germline V gene encodes CDR1 LNHDA and CDR2 SQIVND (reference sequence). The CDR3 bases are TGTGCCAGTAGGACTAGCGGGTTCTACAATGAGCAGTTCTTC. Translation gives CASRTSGFYNEQFF.

The gene calls are TRBV14 and TRBJ2-2; D may be TRBD1 (5 bases). Deletions cut 5 bases from V and 9 bases from J, with 7 bases between. The CDR3 runs to 11 residues. The germline CDR1 and CDR2 sequences are SGHDN and FVKESK. The CDR3 sequence: CASSWGRELFF. DNA for the CDR3: TGTGCCAGCAGCTGGGGCCGGGAGCTGTTTTTT.

For this clone: The identical CDR3 is also encoded by other nucleotide sequences in the sample. V is TRBV11-2 and J is TRBJ2-7; the D is unclear. The CDR3 is made up of 13 amino acids. CDR1 and CDR2 from the germline V gene are SGHAT and FQNNGV. V lost 5 bases and J lost 0, with 8 bases in between. CDR3 loop: CASSPTPSYEQYF. The CDR3 nucleotides are TGTGCCAGCAGCCCGACTCCCTCCTACGAGCAGTACTTC.

CDR3 bases: TGTGCCAGCAGCAATAGGGTATTCGACAAGGGCTACGAGCAGTACTTC. This codes for CASSNRVFDKGYEQYF. This sequence joins TRBV21-1 and TRBJ2-7. TRBV21-1 represents a pseudogene. The CDR3 consists of 16 residues.

The genes are TRBV27 and TRBJ2-1, with 9 bases lining up with TRBD1. This CDR3 region has 16 residues. From germline, CDR1 is MNHEY and CDR2 SMNVEV (reference sequence). V lost 6 bases and J lost 3; bases outside the gene matches: 9. The CDR3, as DNA: TGTGCCAGCAGGACAGGGGGGAAAACTTACTACAATGAGCAGTTCTTC. This codes for CASRTGGKTYYNEQFF.

About this clone: The junction differs from germline at one of its ends, possibly a read error. The chain uses TRBV19 and TRBJ1-1; 7 positions agree with TRBD1. The germline gives CDR1 LNHDA, CDR2 SQIVND (reference sequence). The CDR3 loop spans 16 amino acids. The CDR3: CASSIAGRGDGAEAFF. CDR3 bases: TGTGCCAGTAGCATAGCGGGCAGGGGGGATGGCGCTGAAGCTTTCTTT.

The chain recombines TRBV2 with TRBJ2-5, with TRBD2 matching 9 bases. The end of the DNA aligns better with TRBJ2-7, so the J call may be wrong. Germline CDR1 is SNHLY and CDR2 is FYNNEI. The CDR3 contains 18 residues. In DNA form, the CDR3 reads TGTGCCAGCAGTGAAGGAAATCGACTAGCGGAAATCTCCTACGAGCAGTACTTC. Its translation is CASSEGNRLAEISYEQYF.

The chain joins TRBV4-1 to TRBJ2-1, with 8 bases identical to TRBD2. Germline V gene sequence: CDR1 MGHRA, CDR2 YSYEKL. J gave up 7 bases and V 0 bases, and 2 bases lay outside the gene matches. CDR3 length: 14 residues. CDR3 DNA: TGCGCCAGCAGCCAAGACGGGAGGGATAATGAGCAGTTCTTC. It is translated as CASSQDGRDNEQFF.

V usage is TRBV27 and J usage is TRBJ2-7, with D perhaps TRBD1 or TRBD2 (5 bases each). Germline V gives CDR1 MNHEY, CDR2 SMNVEV (reference sequence). The CDR3 runs 16 residues. Trimming took 5 bases from V and 6 from J, leaving 23 bases between them. The chain's CDR3 is CASSKGGHLSWGEQYF. The CDR3 DNA reads as TGTGCCAGCAGTAAAGGAGGACACTTAAGTTGGGGCGAGCAGTACTTC.

The rearrangement uses TRBV7-9 and TRBJ2-7; 7 positions agree with TRBD1. Germline trimming cut 5 bases from V and 2 bases from J; bases unmatched to any gene: 3. CDR3 length: 13 amino acids. CDR1 is SEHNR and CDR2 is FQNEAQ in the germline V gene (reference sequence). Here the CDR3 DNA reads TGTGCCAGCAGCCTCGACAGGGCCTACGAGCAGTACTTC. Translating gives CASSLDRAYEQYF. The full variable domain, its missing parts supplied by reference TRBV7-9 and TRBJ2-7, is DTGVSQNPRHKITKRGQNVTFRCDPISEHNRLYWYRQTLGQGPEFLTYFQNEAQLEKSRLLSDRFSAERPKGSFSTLEIQRTEQGDSAMYLCASSLDRAYEQYFGPGTRLTVT.

The V call is TRBV20-1, the J call TRBJ1-2, with no clear D. The V end lost 2 bases, the J end lost 8 bases, and 6 bases lay between the germline ends. The CDR3 length is 10 residues. Germline V gene lookup returns CDR1 DFQATT and CDR2 SNEGSKA (reference sequence). CDR3 protein: CSARPVGYTF. The CDR3 DNA reads as TGCAGTGCTAGACCCGTGGGCTACACCTTC.

Notes on this clone: This specimen includes other DNA sequences encoding the same CDR3. The J gene is TRBJ2-7, the V gene TRBV13; unclear D gene. V was pared by 0 bases and J by 1 base, with 7 bases between. The CDR3 contains 14 residues. Germline assignment: CDR1 PRHDT and CDR2 FYEKMQ (reference sequence). The CDR3: CASSLGGRSYEQYF. CDR3 coding DNA: TGTGCCAGCAGCTTAGGTGGGCGGTCCTACGAGCAGTACTTC.

The rearrangement joins TRBV27 to TRBJ2-1; possibly TRBD2 for D (5 bases). Trimming left V 5 bases short and J 8 bases short, with 16 bases between. Looked up from germline, CDR1 is MNHEY and CDR2 is SMNVEV (reference sequence). The CDR3 is 14 residues long. CDR3 region: CASSPIPSSHEQFF. Written as DNA, the CDR3 is TGTGCCAGCAGTCCCATCCCTTCTAGCCATGAGCAGTTCTTC.

This clone was seen a single time. The chain employs TRBV21-1 and TRBJ2-1; the table's TRBD1 call for D was not verified on the DNA. TRBV21-1 is a documented pseudogene. CDR3 length: 16 residues. The CDR3 nucleotides read TGTGCCAGCAGCAAAGCGCCAGTTTTCATGATCAATGAGCAGTTCTTC. Translation gives CASSKAPVFMINEQFF.

The gene calls are TRBV9 and TRBJ2-2; D is unresolved. Per the germline V gene, CDR1 is SGDLS and CDR2 is YYNGEE. CDR3 length: 10 residues. Trimming cost V 5 bases and J 10 bases, with 6 bases left between them. The CDR3, as DNA: TGTGCCAGCAGTGGAACGGAGCTGTTTTTT. It is translated as CASSGTELFF.

CDR3 region: CASCRGLAGERETQYF. DNA of the CDR3: TGTGCCAGCTGTAGGGGACTAGCGGGAGAGAGAGAGACCCAGTACTTC. The J gene is TRBJ2-5, the V gene TRBV27, with 14 bases that match TRBD2. J lost 4 bases, V lost 8 bases, and 9 bases had no gene match. The germline V gene has CDR1 MNHEY and CDR2 SMNVEV (reference sequence). This CDR3 contains 16 residues.

J is TRBJ1-2 and V is TRBV19; the match to TRBD1 covers 7 bases. The CDR3 contains 15 residues. V shed 5 bases, J shed 2 bases, and the junction held 8 bases outside the gene matches. CDR1 is LNHDA, CDR2 SQIVND, per germline (reference sequence). The CDR3 DNA reads TGTGCCAGTAGTTCAGGACAGGCATTAAACTATGGCTACACCTTC. As protein: CASSSGQALNYGYTF.

This chain connects TRBV4-1 to TRBJ2-7, with 9 nucleotides matching TRBD2. The germline CDR1 and CDR2 sequences are MGHRA and YSYEKL. V lost 4 bases, J lost 1 base, and 5 bases stayed unmatched. The CDR3 has 15 residues. CDR3 in amino acids: CASSPLTSGSYEQYF. In nucleotides, the CDR3 is TGCGCCAGCAGCCCCTTGACTAGCGGATCCTACGAGCAGTACTTC.

This clone was recorded once. V is TRBV19 and J is TRBJ2-1; D possibly corresponds to TRBD1 (5 bases). The CDR3 consists of 15 residues. V was shortened by 7 bases and J by 0 bases, with 13 bases between the two germline ends. The germline CDR1 and CDR2 sequences are LNHDA and SQIVND (reference sequence). The CDR3 DNA sequence: TGTGCCAGTACAACAGGTTGGCGCTCCTACAATGAGCAGTTCTTC. It translates to CASTTGWRSYNEQFF.

The chain uses TRBV5-6 and TRBJ2-7, with D possibly being TRBD2 (5 bases). V lost 3 bases, J lost 4 bases, and 8 bases lay in between. The germline CDR1 and CDR2 sequences are SGHDT and YYEEEE. The CDR3 spans 12 residues. DNA for the CDR3: TGTGCCAGCAGCTCGACTACTTACGAGCAGTACTTC. Translated: CASSSTTYEQYF.

The chain recombines TRBV27 with TRBJ1-2, with D possibly being TRBD1 (5 bases). Germline V gene lookup returns CDR1 MNHEY and CDR2 SMNVEV (reference sequence). V lost 2 bases and J lost 5, with 18 bases in between. This CDR3 has 16 residues. The CDR3: CASSLQPLGAGYGYTF. The CDR3 DNA follows: TGTGCCAGCAGTTTACAACCTCTCGGGGCCGGTTATGGCTACACCTTC.

This sequence joins TRBV6-6 and TRBJ1-1, with D possibly TRBD1 on 5 matching bases. Trimming removed 6 bases from V and 3 bases from J, with 17 bases in between. The CDR3 length is 15 residues. Germline V lookup: CDR1 MNHNY, CDR2 SVGAGI (reference sequence). The CDR3 region has the DNA TGTGCCAGCAGCCTCAGGGAAATTGGGCACACTGAAGCTTTCTTT. This translates into CASSLREIGHTEAFF.

This chain connects TRBV28 to TRBJ1-1; TRBD1 aligns across 7 bases. With V trimmed by 5 bases and J by 5 bases, 20 bases remained unmatched. There are 18 residues in the CDR3. CDR1 and CDR2 from the germline V gene are MDHEN and SYDVKM. CDR3 protein: CASSPTVIRTGPRTEAFF. CDR3 bases: TGTGCCAGCAGTCCCACGGTTATAAGGACAGGCCCCCGAACTGAAGCTTTCTTT. Combining the CDR3 with reference TRBV28 and TRBJ1-1 gives the whole variable domain DVKVTQSSRYLVKRTGEKVFLECVQDMDHENMFWYRQDPGLGLRLIYFSYDVKMKEKGDIPEGYSVSREKKERFSLILESASTNQTSMYLCASSPTVIRTGPRTEAFFGQGTRLTVV.